The 6 T cell receptor beta chains reported below all come from one sample, sequenced in a study of CD8 T cells in ankylosing spondylitis. Overall study findings and caveats: A TCR beta motif of several highly homologous variants seemed to mark ankylosing spondylitis blood.

TCRdb recomputed calls from the 5' RACE reads with MiXCR, one row per CDR3 protein. This table holds about 540,000 distinct CDR3 sequences, 10% to 15% found once. The antigens for these receptors are not known. The sequenced sample consisted of blood, either unsorted or a sorted T cell fraction (not recorded which). These receptors all come from a male donor with ankylosing spondylitis.

The gene calls are TRBV28 and TRBJ2-3; D is ambiguous. Germline V gene sequence: CDR1 MDHEN, CDR2 SYDVKM. CDR3 size: 16 residues. V lost 6 bases to trimming and J lost 1 base, with 17 bases between them. This chain's CDR3 is CASSPGELAGTDTQYF. As DNA, the CDR3 is TGTGCCAGCAGCCCTGGGGAATTGGCGGGCACAGATACGCAGTATTTT.

V and J are TRBV7-9 and TRBJ1-1, with 7 bases matching TRBD1. Per germline, CDR1 SEHNR and CDR2 FQNEAQ (reference sequence). Germline trimming cut 6 bases from V and 8 bases from J; bases unmatched to any gene: 6. CDR3 size: 12 residues. For the CDR3, the DNA is TGTGCCAGCAGTAGGGGGCAGGAAGAAGCTTTCTTT. It specifies CASSRGQEEAFF.

The chain employs TRBV20-1 and TRBJ2-3; tentatively, D is TRBD2 (5 bases). The CDR3 extends over 12 amino acids. Germline V gene sequence: CDR1 DFQATT, CDR2 SNEGSKA (reference sequence). V was clipped by 6 bases and J by 6 bases, with 13 bases between them. CDR3 sequence reads: CSAPYRGDTQYF. CDR3 in DNA: TGCAGTGCCCCCTATCGGGGTGATACGCAGTATTTT.

The J gene is TRBJ1-2, the V gene TRBV7-9; 12 nucleotides align to TRBD1. The germline V gene has CDR1 SEHNR and CDR2 FQNEAQ (reference sequence). This CDR3 has 15 amino acids. The J segment lost 6 bases and the V segment lost 5 bases, leaving 7 bases of the junction unmatched. The DNA of the CDR3 is TGTGCCAGCAGCCCCTGGGACAGGGGGCTGGATGGCTACACCTTC. It is translated as CASSPWDRGLDGYTF.

This clonotype has just a few counts. The genes are TRBV12-3 or TRBV12-4 and TRBJ2-5; 11 bases fit TRBD2. This CDR3 spans 16 amino acids. V lost 3 bases and J lost 2; bases outside the gene matches: 5. DNA of the CDR3: TGTGCCAGCAGTTTGTTAGGGACTAGCGGACAAGAGACCCAGTACTTC. This encodes CASSLLGTSGQETQYF.

The genes are TRBV12-3 or TRBV12-4 and TRBJ1-4; D is undetermined. This CDR3 comprises 15 residues. V was clipped by 5 bases and J by 8 bases, with 18 bases between them. CDR3 sequence: CASSPSGRTREKLFF. DNA for the CDR3: TGTGCCAGCAGTCCCTCAGGAAGGACTCGAGAAAAACTGTTTTTT.